Presented here are 14 T cell receptor beta chains from one specimen sequenced in a study of cytomegalovirus exposure and HLA in healthy donors. The PCR ran on 60 Vbeta and 13 Jbeta primers. The protocol was immunoSEQ multiplex PCR, while the TCRdb copy is restricted to in-frame clones and leaves out a portion. The sample yields 150,000 to 200,000 clones, around 80% seen once. The sequencing input was PBMCs. These receptors all come from a man between 18 and 29 years old in good health and CMV-seropositive.

The chain recombines TRBV7-8 with TRBJ2-7; D perhaps matches TRBD2 (6 bases). The CDR3 runs to 13 residues. V was pared by 7 bases and J by 7 bases, with 17 bases between. CDR1 and CDR2 from the germline V gene are SGHVS and FQNEAQ. This chain's CDR3 is CASTTGGAGEQYF. CDR3 bases: TGTGCCAGCACCACAGGCGGGGCAGGGGAGCAGTACTTC.

This chain links TRBV9 with TRBJ2-1; TRBD1 aligns across 9 bases. The length of the CDR3 is 13 residues. Germline values: CDR1 SGDLS, CDR2 YYNGEE. V trimming: 3 bases; J trimming: 8 bases; junction bases outside the gene matches: 3. The CDR3, as DNA: TGTGCCAGCAGCGGAAACAGGGGGCATGAGCAGTTCTTC. Its translation is CASSGNRGHEQFF.

The chain uses TRBV30 and TRBJ2-3; perhaps TRBD2 as D (5 bases). Germline CDR1 reads GTSNPN; CDR2 reads SVGIG (reference sequence). Trimming took off 0 bases at V and 6 bases at J, with 10 bases between the two ends. The length of the CDR3 is 13 residues. In DNA form, the CDR3 reads TGTGCCTGGAGTGTGTGGACGGGGGATACGCAGTATTTT. Translating gives CAWSVWTGDTQYF.

J is TRBJ2-2 and V is TRBV29-1, with 7 bases matching TRBD1. Trimming at V came to 7 bases and at J to 0 bases, leaving 5 bases not matched to a gene. The CDR3 loop spans 14 amino acids. The V gene's germline CDR1 is SQVTM and CDR2 ANQGSEA. The CDR3 DNA sequence: TGCAGCGCCGAGCAGGGGGCGAACACCGGGGAGCTGTTTTTT. Its protein product is CSAEQGANTGELFF.

The rearrangement links TRBV6-1 to TRBJ2-3, with a tentative D call TRBD1 (6 bases). The germline V and J ends were trimmed by 2 bases and 1 base, with 19 bases remaining between them. This CDR3 is 18 amino acids long. Germline V gene sequence: CDR1 MNHNS, CDR2 SASEGT. The CDR3 region has the DNA TGTGCCAGCAGTGAAAGGCCGACAGGAGCGAGAGGCACAGATACGCAGTATTTT. Its translation: CASSERPTGARGTDTQYF.

This clone was seen once. The rearrangement uses TRBV2 and TRBJ1-5; D not resolved. The germline gives CDR1 SNHLY, CDR2 FYNNEI. V shed 7 bases and J shed 6 bases, with 16 bases lying between them. The CDR3 extends over 14 amino acids. The CDR3 nucleotides are TGTGCCAGCAACGAACGGGGAGGGAGTCAGCCCCAGCATTTT. Amino acids: CASNERGGSQPQHF.

The chain has TRBV7-2 and TRBJ2-3, with TRBD1 matching over 8 bases. Per the germline V gene, CDR1 is SGHTA and CDR2 is FQGNSA. Losses at the gene ends were 4 bases for V and 5 bases for J; bases not matched to a gene: 8. The CDR3 is 15 residues long. The CDR3 nucleotides are TGTGCCAGCAGCTCCCAGACAGGGACAGGAGATACGCAGTATTTT. As protein: CASSSQTGTGDTQYF.

This clone appeared once. The gene calls are TRBV7-9 and TRBJ2-5; D is possibly TRBD1 (5 bases). The CDR3 is 13 amino acids. Trimming took off 3 bases at V and 0 bases at J, with 5 bases between the two ends. Germline V gene sequence: CDR1 SEHNR, CDR2 FQNEAQ (reference sequence). The CDR3 DNA reads as TGTGCCAGCAGCTTCAGGGACCAAGAGACCCAGTACTTC. Its translation is CASSFRDQETQYF.

V is TRBV7-9 and J is TRBJ2-5, with TRBD1 matching over 11 bases. This CDR3 contains 18 residues. Germline V gene data show CDR1 as SEHNR and CDR2 as FQNEAQ (reference sequence). Trimming at V came to 3 bases and at J to 0 bases, leaving 9 bases not matched to a gene. The CDR3 DNA reads TGTGCCAGCAGCTTGGGACAGGGGGTAACACGGTACCAAGAGACCCAGTACTTC. It yields the protein CASSLGQGVTRYQETQYF.

This chain joins TRBV5-6 and TRBJ1-2; 9 nucleotides agree with TRBD1. This CDR3 is built from 15 residues. The ends lost 0 bases at V and 7 bases at J; junction bases unmatched: 7. The germline gives CDR1 SGHDT, CDR2 YYEEEE. The DNA of the CDR3 is TGTGCCAGCAGCTTGGGAGGGACAGGGCTGATTGGCTACACCTTC. It specifies CASSLGGTGLIGYTF.

The V call is TRBV7-2, the J call TRBJ1-2; maybe TRBD1 (6 bases). Germline assignment: CDR1 SGHTA and CDR2 FQGNSA. V was cut by 3 bases and J by 8 bases, with 13 bases left in between. There are 13 residues in the CDR3. As DNA, the CDR3 is TGTGCCAGCAGCTTTAACAGGGTGCAAGGCTACACCTTC. This codes for CASSFNRVQGYTF.

V gene TRBV6-5 combines with J gene TRBJ1-1, with 8 nucleotides matching TRBD1. This CDR3 is built from 15 residues. J was trimmed by 3 bases and V by 1 base; bases with no gene match: 4. CDR1 and CDR2 from the germline V gene are MNHEY and SVGAGI. The CDR3 nucleotides read TGTGCCAGCAGTTACTTCCAGGGGGCCGACACTGAAGCTTTCTTT. This translates into CASSYFQGADTEAFF.

The chain recombines TRBV4-3 with TRBJ2-3; TRBD2 is a possible D gene (5 bases). CDR3 length: 14 amino acids. V was cut by 3 bases and J by 1 base, with 8 bases left in between. Germline CDR1 is LGHNA and CDR2 is YSLEER. Here the CDR3 DNA reads TGCGCCAGCAGCCAGGGGAGCCGCACAGATACGCAGTATTTT. Translation: CASSQGSRTDTQYF.

This chain uses TRBV9 with TRBJ1-2; D unresolved. The CDR3 covers 15 residues. Germline V gene sequence: CDR1 SGDLS, CDR2 YYNGEE. The ends were cut back, 0 bases at V and 0 bases at J, with 9 bases in the middle. CDR3 nucleotide sequence: TGTGCCAGCAGCGTAGCTCTGGGAGCTAACTATGGCTACACCTTC. Amino acids: CASSVALGANYGYTF.